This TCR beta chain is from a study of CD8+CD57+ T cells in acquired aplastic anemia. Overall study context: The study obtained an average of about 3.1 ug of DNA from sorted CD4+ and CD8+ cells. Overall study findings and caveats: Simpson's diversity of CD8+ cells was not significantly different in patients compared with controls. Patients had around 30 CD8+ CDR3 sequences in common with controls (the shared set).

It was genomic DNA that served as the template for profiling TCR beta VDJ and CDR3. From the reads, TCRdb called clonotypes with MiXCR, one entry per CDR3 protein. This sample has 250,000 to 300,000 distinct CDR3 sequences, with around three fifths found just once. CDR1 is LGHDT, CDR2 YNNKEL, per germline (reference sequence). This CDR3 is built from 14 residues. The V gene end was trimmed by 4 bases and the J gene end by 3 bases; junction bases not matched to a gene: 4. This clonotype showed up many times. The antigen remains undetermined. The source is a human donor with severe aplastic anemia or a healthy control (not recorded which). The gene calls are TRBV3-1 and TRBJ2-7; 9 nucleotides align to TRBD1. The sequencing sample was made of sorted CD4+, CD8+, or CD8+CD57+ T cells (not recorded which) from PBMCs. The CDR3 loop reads CASSLGTGHYEQYF. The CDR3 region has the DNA TGTGCCAGCAGCCTAGGGACAGGGCACTACGAGCAGTACTTC.